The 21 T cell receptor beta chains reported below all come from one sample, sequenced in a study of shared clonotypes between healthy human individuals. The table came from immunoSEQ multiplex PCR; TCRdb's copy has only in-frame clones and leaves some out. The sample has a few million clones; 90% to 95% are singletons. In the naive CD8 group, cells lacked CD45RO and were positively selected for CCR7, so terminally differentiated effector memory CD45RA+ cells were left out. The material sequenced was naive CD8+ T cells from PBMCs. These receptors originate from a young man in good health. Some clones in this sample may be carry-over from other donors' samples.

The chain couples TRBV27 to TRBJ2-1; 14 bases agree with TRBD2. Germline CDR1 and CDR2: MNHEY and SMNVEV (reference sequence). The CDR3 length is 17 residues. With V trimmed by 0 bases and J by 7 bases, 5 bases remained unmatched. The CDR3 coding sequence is TGTGCCAGCAGTTTATCAACTGGGACTAGCGGGAGAAATGAGCAGTTCTTC. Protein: CASSLSTGTSGRNEQFF.

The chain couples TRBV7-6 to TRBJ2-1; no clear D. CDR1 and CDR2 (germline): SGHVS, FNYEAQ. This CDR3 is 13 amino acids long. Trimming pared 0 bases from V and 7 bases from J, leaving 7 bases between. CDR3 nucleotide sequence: TGTGCCAGCAGCTTAGCGTCCAGGAATGAGCAGTTCTTC. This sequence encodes CASSLASRNEQFF. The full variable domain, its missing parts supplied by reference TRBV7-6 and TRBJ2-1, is GAGVSQSPRYKVTKRGQDVALRCDPISGHVSLYWYRQALGQGPEFLTYFNYEAQQDKSGLPNDRFSAERPEGSISTLTIQRTEQRDSAMYRCASSLASRNEQFFGPGTRLTVL.

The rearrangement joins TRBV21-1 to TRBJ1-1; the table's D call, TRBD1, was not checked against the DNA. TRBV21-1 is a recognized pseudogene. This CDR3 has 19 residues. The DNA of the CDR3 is TGTGCCAGCAGCAAAGCACACAGGGGCTCCCCTCTGTTGAACACTGAAGCTTTCTTT. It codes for CASSKAHRGSPLLNTEAFF.

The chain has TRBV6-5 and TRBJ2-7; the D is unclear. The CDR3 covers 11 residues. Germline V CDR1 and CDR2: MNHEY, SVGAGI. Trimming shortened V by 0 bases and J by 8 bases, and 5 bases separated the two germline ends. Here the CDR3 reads CASSYSQQQYF. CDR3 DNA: TGTGCCAGCAGTTACTCTCAGCAGCAGTACTTC.

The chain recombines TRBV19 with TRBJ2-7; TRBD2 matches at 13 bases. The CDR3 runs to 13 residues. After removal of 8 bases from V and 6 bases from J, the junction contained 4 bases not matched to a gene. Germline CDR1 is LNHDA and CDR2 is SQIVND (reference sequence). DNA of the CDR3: TGTGCCAGTGGACTAGCGGGGGCCATCGAGCAGTACTTC. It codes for CASGLAGAIEQYF.

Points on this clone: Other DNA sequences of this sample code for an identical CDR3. The CDR3 region has the DNA TGTGCCAGCAGCGTAGGACTAGCGGGAGTCACAGATACGCAGTATTTT. Translating it yields CASSVGLAGVTDTQYF. This chain links TRBV9 with TRBJ2-3; 12 positions match TRBD2. Looked up from germline, CDR1 is SGDLS and CDR2 is YYNGEE. The CDR3 is 16 residues long. The V and J ends lost 0 bases and 2 bases, in that order; junction bases with no gene match: 1.

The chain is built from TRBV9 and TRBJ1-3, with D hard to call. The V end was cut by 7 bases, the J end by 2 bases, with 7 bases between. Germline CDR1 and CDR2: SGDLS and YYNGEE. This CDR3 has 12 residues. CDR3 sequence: CASGQPGNTIYF. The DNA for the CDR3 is TGTGCCAGCGGGCAGCCTGGAAACACCATATATTTT.

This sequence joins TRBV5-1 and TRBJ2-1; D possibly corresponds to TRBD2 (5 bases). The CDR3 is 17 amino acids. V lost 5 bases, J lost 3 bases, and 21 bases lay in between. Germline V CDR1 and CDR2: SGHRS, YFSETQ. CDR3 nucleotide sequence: TGCGCCAGCAGGGCGCCAGCGGTAGGACGGCTCTACAATGAGCAGTTCTTC. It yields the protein CASRAPAVGRLYNEQFF.

CDR3 DNA: TGTGCCAGCAGCCCACAGGGTGCCCACGAGCAGTACTTC. It translates to CASSPQGAHEQYF. V is TRBV5-6 and J is TRBJ2-7, with D possibly matching TRBD1 (6 bases). The V gene's germline CDR1 is SGHDT and CDR2 YYEEEE. V lost 4 bases to trimming and J lost 5 bases, with 13 bases between them. The CDR3 extends over 13 amino acids.

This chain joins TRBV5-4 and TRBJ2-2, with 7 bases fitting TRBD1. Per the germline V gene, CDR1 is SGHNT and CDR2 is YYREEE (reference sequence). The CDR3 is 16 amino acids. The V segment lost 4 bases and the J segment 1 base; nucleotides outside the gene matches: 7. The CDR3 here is CASSPTGQWNTGELFF. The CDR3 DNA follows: TGTGCCAGCAGCCCGACGGGACAGTGGAACACCGGGGAGCTGTTTTTT.

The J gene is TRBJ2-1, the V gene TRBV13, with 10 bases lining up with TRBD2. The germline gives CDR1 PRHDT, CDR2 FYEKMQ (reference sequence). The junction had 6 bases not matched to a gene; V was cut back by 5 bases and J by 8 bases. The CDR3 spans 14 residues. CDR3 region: CASSPSGRGHEQFF. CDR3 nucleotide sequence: TGTGCCAGCAGCCCGAGCGGGAGGGGCCATGAGCAGTTCTTC.

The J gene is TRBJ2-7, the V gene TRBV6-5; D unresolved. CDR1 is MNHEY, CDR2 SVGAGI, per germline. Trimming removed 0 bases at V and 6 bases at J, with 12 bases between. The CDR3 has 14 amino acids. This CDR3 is CASSYSFQAAEQYF. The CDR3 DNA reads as TGTGCCAGCAGTTACTCGTTTCAGGCGGCCGAGCAGTACTTC.

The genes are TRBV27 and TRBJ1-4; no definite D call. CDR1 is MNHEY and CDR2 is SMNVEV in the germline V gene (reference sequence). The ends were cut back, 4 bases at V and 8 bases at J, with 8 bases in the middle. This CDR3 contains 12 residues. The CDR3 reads CASSSTDEKLFF. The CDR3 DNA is TGTGCCAGCAGTTCGACGGACGAAAAACTGTTTTTT.

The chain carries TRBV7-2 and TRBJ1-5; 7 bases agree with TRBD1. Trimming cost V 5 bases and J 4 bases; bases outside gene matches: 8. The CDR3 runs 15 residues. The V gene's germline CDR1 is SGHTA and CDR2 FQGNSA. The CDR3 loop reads CASSRTGARNQPQHF. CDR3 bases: TGTGCCAGCAGCCGAACAGGGGCCCGAAATCAGCCCCAGCATTTT.

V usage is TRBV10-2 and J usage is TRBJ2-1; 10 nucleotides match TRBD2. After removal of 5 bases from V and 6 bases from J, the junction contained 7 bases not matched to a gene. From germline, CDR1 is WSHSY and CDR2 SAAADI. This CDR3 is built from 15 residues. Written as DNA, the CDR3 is TGCGCCAGCAGTTGGGCTAGCGGGAGATCCAATGAGCAGTTCTTC. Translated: CASSWASGRSNEQFF.

The CDR3 DNA is TGTGCCAGCAGAGAAGGGCTAGCGGGGTACGAGCAGTACTTC. Translated, it gives CASREGLAGYEQYF. V gene TRBV27 combines with J gene TRBJ2-7, with 9 bases lining up with TRBD2. Looked up from germline, CDR1 is MNHEY and CDR2 is SMNVEV (reference sequence). The CDR3 length is 14 residues. Losses at the gene ends were 6 bases for V and 4 bases for J; bases not matched to a gene: 7.

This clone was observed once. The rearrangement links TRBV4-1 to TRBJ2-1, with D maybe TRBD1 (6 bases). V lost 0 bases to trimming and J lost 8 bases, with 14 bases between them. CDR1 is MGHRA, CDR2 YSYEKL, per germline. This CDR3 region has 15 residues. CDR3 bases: TGCGCCAGCAGCCAAGATATGGGCAGGGGATATGAGCAGTTCTTC. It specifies CASSQDMGRGYEQFF.

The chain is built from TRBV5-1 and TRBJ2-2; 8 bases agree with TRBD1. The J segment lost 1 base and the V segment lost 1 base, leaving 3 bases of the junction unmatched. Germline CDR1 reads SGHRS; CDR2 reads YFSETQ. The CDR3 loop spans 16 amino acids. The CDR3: CASSLTGGRNTGELFF. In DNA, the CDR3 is TGCGCCAGCAGCTTGACAGGGGGGCGGAACACCGGGGAGCTGTTTTTT.

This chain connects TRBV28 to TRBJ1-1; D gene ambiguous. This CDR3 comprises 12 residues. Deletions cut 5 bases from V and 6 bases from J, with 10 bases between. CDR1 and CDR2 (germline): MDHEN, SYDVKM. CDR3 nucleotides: TGTGCCAGCAGTAGGATGGGTCCTGAAGCTTTCTTT. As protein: CASSRMGPEAFF.

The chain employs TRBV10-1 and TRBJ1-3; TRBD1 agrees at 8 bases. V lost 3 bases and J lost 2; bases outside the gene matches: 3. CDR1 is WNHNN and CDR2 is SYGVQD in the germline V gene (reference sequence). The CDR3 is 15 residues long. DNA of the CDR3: TGCGCCAGCAGTGATCGGACAGGGCCTGGAAACACCATATATTTT. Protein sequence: CASSDRTGPGNTIYF.

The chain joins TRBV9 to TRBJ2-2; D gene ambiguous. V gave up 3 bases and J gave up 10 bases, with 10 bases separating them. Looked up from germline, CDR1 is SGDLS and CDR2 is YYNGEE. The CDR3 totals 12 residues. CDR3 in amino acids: CASSDDTPELFF. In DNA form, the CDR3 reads TGTGCCAGCAGCGACGACACCCCGGAGCTGTTTTTT.